What follows are 14 T cell receptor beta chains derived from one specimen sequenced in a study of shared clonotypes between healthy human individuals. Naive CD8 isolation took CD45RO-negative cells positively selected for CCR7 and excluded terminally differentiated effector memory CD45RA+ cells. Libraries were prepared by immunoSEQ multiplex PCR; TCRdb keeps only in-frame clonotypes and omits some of them. The repertoire includes about 580,000 clones, 95% to 98% of them detected once, and roughly 0.29% sits in the top ten. The sample consisted of naive CD8+ T cells sorted from blood. These receptors came from a man aged 25 to 40 in good health.

This chain connects TRBV2 to TRBJ2-5; maybe TRBD1 (6 bases). Trimming took 4 bases from V and 2 from J, leaving 11 bases between them. The CDR3 consists of 14 residues. Germline CDR1 reads SNHLY; CDR2 reads FYNNEI. In nucleotides, the CDR3 is TGTGCCAGCAGTGGCCGGGACACACAAGAGACCCAGTACTTC. Amino acids: CASSGRDTQETQYF.

This clone has a single count. The rearrangement joins TRBV30 to TRBJ1-3, with D tentatively TRBD1 (5 bases). Trimming left V 2 bases short and J 3 bases short, with 5 bases between. Germline CDR1 reads GTSNPN; CDR2 reads SVGIG (reference sequence). The length of the CDR3 is 12 residues. The CDR3 here is CAWSQGGNTIYF. The CDR3, as DNA: TGTGCCTGGAGTCAGGGTGGAAACACCATATATTTT. Full variable domain (missing parts from reference TRBV30 and TRBJ1-3): SQTIHQWPATLVQPVGSPLSLECTVEGTSNPNLYWYRQAAGRGLQLLFYSVGIGQISSEVPQNLSASRPQDRQFILSSKKLLLSDSGFYLCAWSQGGNTIYFGEGSWLTVV.

This clone appeared once. The V gene is TRBV6-5, the J gene TRBJ1-1, with D possibly being TRBD1 (6 bases). V was pared by 0 bases and J by 0 bases, with 11 bases between. Per the germline V gene, CDR1 is MNHEY and CDR2 is SVGAGI. The CDR3 is 16 amino acids. The CDR3 region is CASSYSIQGMNTEAFF. CDR3 coding DNA: TGTGCCAGCAGTTACTCGATCCAGGGGATGAACACTGAAGCTTTCTTT.

The chain carries TRBV19 and TRBJ2-5; 7 bases are shared with TRBD2. In germline, CDR1 is LNHDA, CDR2 SQIVND (reference sequence). V was pared by 0 bases and J by 2 bases, with 6 bases of the junction left unmatched. The CDR3 covers 16 residues. The CDR3, as DNA: TGTGCCAGTAGTATAGATGACTCTAGCGGACAAGAGACCCAGTACTTC. Amino acids: CASSIDDSSGQETQYF.

Comments on this clone: The germline gene is not matched at one end of the junction; a read error may be the cause. V usage is TRBV14 and J usage is TRBJ2-7; 13 bases line up with TRBD2. Germline loops: CDR1 SGHDN, CDR2 FVKESK. There are 22 residues in the CDR3. The CDR3 sequence: CASSQKGVPGHAGLAGNYEQYF. The DNA for the CDR3 is TGTGCCAGCAGCCAAAAGGGGGTTCCGGGACACGCGGGACTAGCGGGGAACTACGAGCAGTACTTT.

The rearrangement joins TRBV2 to TRBJ2-6; 12 bases align to TRBD1. The germline V gene has CDR1 SNHLY and CDR2 FYNNEI. This CDR3 region has 17 residues. The ends lost 7 bases at V and 3 bases at J; junction bases unmatched: 7. The CDR3 DNA reads TGTGCCAGCAAAACCCGGGACAGGGGGCGTGGGGCCAACGTCCTGACTTTC. It yields the protein CASKTRDRGRGANVLTF.

This chain links TRBV5-5 with TRBJ2-7; D gene ambiguous. The germline gives CDR1 SGHKS, CDR2 YYEKEE (reference sequence). Trimming removed 0 bases from V and 0 bases from J, with 10 bases in between. CDR3 length: 15 amino acids. CDR3 sequence (DNA): TGTGCCAGCAGCTTGGAACTGGTAACCTCCTACGAGCAGTACTTC. Residues: CASSLELVTSYEQYF.

V gene TRBV7-9 combines with J gene TRBJ2-2; unclear D gene. Germline lookup yields CDR1 SEHNR and CDR2 FQNEAQ (reference sequence). CDR3 length: 17 residues. The germline V and J ends were trimmed by 5 bases and 1 base, with 17 bases remaining between them. This chain's CDR3 is CASSPNHPVENTGELFF. The CDR3, as DNA: TGTGCCAGCAGCCCAAATCATCCGGTGGAGAACACCGGGGAGCTGTTTTTT.

This clone was detected once. The J gene is TRBJ1-4, the V gene TRBV7-9; D remains ambiguous. CDR1 and CDR2 (germline): SEHNR, FQNEAQ (reference sequence). The CDR3 length is 12 residues. This CDR3 is CGIISSSEKLFF. In DNA, the CDR3 is TGTGGAATTATCAGCTCGAGTGAAAAACTGTTTTTT. Together with reference TRBV7-9 and TRBJ1-4, the CDR3 gives the full variable domain: DTGVSQNPRHKITKRGQNVTFRCDPISEHNRLYWYRQTLGQGPEFLTYFQNEAQLEKSRLLSDRFSAERPKGSFSTLEIQRTEQGDSAMYLCGIISSSEKLFFGSGTQLSVL.

V usage is TRBV13 and J usage is TRBJ2-5, with D perhaps matching TRBD1 or TRBD2 (5 bases each). CDR1 PRHDT and CDR2 FYEKMQ come from the germline V gene (reference sequence). CDR3 length: 16 residues. The V end lost 4 bases, the J end lost 5 bases, and 20 bases lay between the germline ends. The CDR3 loop is CASSYGASPPRETQYF. The CDR3 coding sequence is TGTGCCAGCAGCTACGGGGCTAGCCCTCCCCGGGAGACCCAGTACTTC. The full variable domain, rest sourced from reference TRBV13 and TRBJ2-5, is AAGVIQSPRHLIKEKRETATLKCYPIPRHDTVYWYQQGPGQDPQFLISFYEKMQSDKGSIPDRFSAQQFSDYHSELNMSSLELGDSALYFCASSYGASPPRETQYFGPGTRLLVL.

The chain combines TRBV2 with TRBJ2-5, with TRBD2 matching over 13 bases. Germline CDR1 reads SNHLY; CDR2 reads FYNNEI. J gave up 4 bases and V 5 bases, and 7 bases lay outside the gene matches. This CDR3 has 16 residues. CDR3 DNA sequence: TGTGCCAGCAGTAGACTAGCGGGAGGCAGGGGAGAGACCCAGTACTTC. It yields the protein CASSRLAGGRGETQYF.

This sequence joins TRBV29-1 and TRBJ2-1; 8 nucleotides match TRBD2. The J segment lost 4 bases and the V segment lost 3 bases, leaving 8 bases of the junction unmatched. CDR3 length equals 15 residues. Germline loops: CDR1 SQVTM, CDR2 ANQGSEA. The CDR3, as DNA: TGCAGCGTTGATTCCGGGACTAGTATTTACAATGAGCAGTTCTTC. Translating gives CSVDSGTSIYNEQFF.

The chain is built from TRBV7-9 and TRBJ2-1; 7 bases align to TRBD2. Germline trimming cut 3 bases from V and 10 bases from J; bases unmatched to any gene: 9. The CDR3 has 14 amino acids. Germline V gene sequence: CDR1 SEHNR, CDR2 FQNEAQ (reference sequence). In DNA form, the CDR3 reads TGTGCCAGCAGCTTGTCCGGGAGGCCGGGGGAGCAGTTCTTC. Protein sequence: CASSLSGRPGEQFF.

J is TRBJ2-7 and V is TRBV6-1, with 8 bases fitting TRBD2. Trimming cost V 1 base and J 0 bases; bases outside gene matches: 5. Germline V gene lookup returns CDR1 MNHNS and CDR2 SASEGT. This CDR3 comprises 16 residues. In DNA form, the CDR3 reads TGTGCCAGCAGTGAAGTAAGCGGGAGAGACTCCTACGAGCAGTACTTC. It translates to CASSEVSGRDSYEQYF.